The 26 T cell receptor beta chains listed next were all sequenced from one sample in a study of T cells in tumors after PD-1 blockade. Clones were sequenced by immunoSEQ multiplex PCR, and TCRdb holds only the in-frame ones, with some missing. There are about 33,000 clones in the sample; around four fifths occur only once, and roughly 40% lies in the top ten. The sequencing here drew on PBMCs, taken before anti-PD-1 treatment. These receptors were taken from a human donor with basal cell carcinoma.

The rearrangement joins TRBV6-1 to TRBJ2-1; 9 bases align to TRBD1. The J segment lost 5 bases and the V segment lost 3 bases, leaving 5 bases of the junction unmatched. The germline CDR1 and CDR2 sequences are MNHNS and SASEGT. This CDR3 contains 15 residues. In DNA form, the CDR3 reads TGTGCCAGCAGTGAGTCTACAGGGGGCCACAATGAGCAGTTCTTC. Protein: CASSESTGGHNEQFF.

V usage is TRBV7-2 and J usage is TRBJ2-7; TRBD2 agrees at 9 bases. The CDR3 runs to 15 residues. The junction had 8 bases not matched to a gene; V was cut back by 5 bases and J by 3 bases. From germline, CDR1 is SGHTA and CDR2 FQGNSA. The CDR3 here is CASSLAGGEYYEQYF. CDR3 DNA sequence: TGTGCCAGCAGCCTGGCGGGAGGGGAATACTACGAGCAGTACTTC.

This clone was seen a single time. This chain links TRBV7-7 with TRBJ2-5; D possibly corresponds to TRBD2 (6 bases). Between the trimmed V and J ends, which lost 3 bases and 10 bases, there was a span of 24 bases. CDR1 SSHAT and CDR2 FNYEAQ come from the germline V gene (reference sequence). The CDR3 has 16 residues. CDR3 bases: TGTGCCAGCAGCTTGACGCGTGGAGCGGGCCAGCTGTTCCAGTACTTC. Protein product: CASSLTRGAGQLFQYF.

The chain combines TRBV6-5 with TRBJ1-2; D might be TRBD1 (6 bases). V lost 9 bases and J 2 bases, leaving 10 bases between the germline ends. CDR3 length equals 12 residues. Germline V gene sequence: CDR1 MNHEY, CDR2 SVGAGI. The CDR3 loop reads CASLTGNYGYTF. The DNA of the CDR3 is TGTGCCAGTCTAACAGGGAACTATGGCTACACCTTC.

CDR3 residues: CASSAGTDRASPLHF. For the CDR3, the DNA is TGTGCCAGTAGTGCCGGGACAGATAGGGCTTCACCCCTCCACTTT. This chain joins TRBV19 and TRBJ1-6, with 7 bases matching TRBD1. The trim removed 5 bases at V and 9 bases at J, leaving 10 bases unmatched. This CDR3 is built from 15 residues. The germline V gene encodes CDR1 LNHDA and CDR2 SQIVND (reference sequence).

The chain links TRBV28 to TRBJ1-2; D call uncertain. This CDR3 region has 13 residues. Trimming removed 4 bases at V and 7 bases at J, with 13 bases between. The germline gives CDR1 MDHEN, CDR2 SYDVKM. The CDR3 is CASSSPRTVGYTF. CDR3 coding DNA: TGTGCCAGCAGTTCTCCACGGACGGTTGGCTACACCTTC.

V and J are TRBV7-8 and TRBJ2-7; 12 nucleotides match TRBD2. With 2 bases clipped from V and 4 bases from J, the junction kept 6 bases outside the gene matches. CDR1 and CDR2 (germline): SGHVS, FQNEAQ. The CDR3 is 16 residues long. The CDR3 is CASSLTTGLAGYEQYF. The CDR3 bases are TGTGCCAGCAGCTTAACAACCGGACTAGCGGGATACGAGCAGTACTTC.

The J gene is TRBJ2-2, the V gene TRBV24-1, with 7 bases identical to TRBD2. The CDR3 spans 15 residues. CDR1 is KGHDR, CDR2 SFDVKD, per germline. V lost 5 bases to trimming and J lost 1 base; unmatched junction nucleotides: 3. The chain's CDR3 is CATSVGGRNTGELFF. The CDR3 DNA is TGTGCCACCAGTGTGGGAGGGCGGAACACCGGGGAGCTGTTTTTT.

This clone was detected once. The chain combines TRBV10-2 with TRBJ1-6; D ambiguous. Germline assignment: CDR1 WSHSY and CDR2 SAAADI. The CDR3 spans 13 residues. The ends were cut back, 0 bases at V and 7 bases at J, with 4 bases in the middle. CDR3 in DNA: TGCGCCAGCAGTGAGTCGGCGAATTCACCCCTCCACTTT. Protein: CASSESANSPLHF.

The chain has TRBV5-8 and TRBJ2-3; 7 nucleotides match TRBD1. CDR3 length equals 14 residues. Germline lookup yields CDR1 SGHTS and CDR2 YDEGEE. Unmatched junction bases numbered 6, after V lost 4 bases and J lost 4 bases. The CDR3 protein is CASSVRGSADTQYF. In DNA, the CDR3 is TGTGCCAGCAGCGTCAGGGGGTCGGCAGATACGCAGTATTTT.

V gene TRBV7-9 combines with J gene TRBJ2-4; D possibly corresponds to TRBD1 (6 bases). The V end lost 2 bases, the J end lost 8 bases, and 13 bases lay between the germline ends. The germline gives CDR1 SEHNR, CDR2 FQNEAQ (reference sequence). The length of the CDR3 is 14 residues. The CDR3 spells CASSLFGGEDIQYF. The DNA for the CDR3 is TGTGCCAGCAGCTTATTTGGGGGCGAGGACATTCAGTACTTC.

The sample holds one count of this clone. This chain links TRBV4-1 with TRBJ2-1; D is uncertain. This CDR3 is built from 11 residues. Trimming took off 5 bases at V and 9 bases at J, with 8 bases between the two ends. Germline CDR1 MGHRA, CDR2 YSYEKL. CDR3 coding DNA: TGCGCCAGCAGCGCTAGAGGTGAGCAGTTCTTC. Translating gives CASSARGEQFF.

This clone is medium-sized (0.01 to 0.1%). V usage is TRBV7-3 and J usage is TRBJ2-5; 7 nucleotides match TRBD2. From germline, CDR1 is SGHTA and CDR2 FQGTGA. The CDR3 consists of 13 residues. The J segment lost 1 base and the V segment lost 6 bases, leaving 2 bases of the junction unmatched. CDR3 sequence: CASSRGGQETQYF. CDR3 sequence (DNA): TGTGCCAGCAGTCGCGGGGGCCAAGAGACCCAGTACTTC. Supplemented by reference TRBV7-3 and TRBJ2-5, the full variable domain reads GAGVSQTPSNKVTEKGKYVELRCDPISGHTALYWYRQSLGQGPEFLIYFQGTGAADDSGLPNDRFFAVRPEGSVSTLKIQRTERGDSAVYLCASSRGGQETQYFGPGTRLLVL.

This clone appeared once. The V gene is TRBV5-6, the J gene TRBJ2-3; D perhaps matches TRBD1 (6 bases). The CDR3 extends over 16 amino acids. Germline assignment: CDR1 SGHDT and CDR2 YYEEEE. Deletions cut 4 bases from V and 2 bases from J, with 17 bases between. The CDR3 spells CASSGGHTVFTDTQYF. As DNA, the CDR3 is TGTGCCAGCAGCGGGGGACACACCGTATTCACAGATACGCAGTATTTT.

The table lists this clone with a few counts. V and J are TRBV7-8 and TRBJ2-5; D tentatively reads TRBD1 or TRBD2 (6 bases each). Germline-derived CDR1 and CDR2 are SGHVS and FQNEAQ. The ends were cut back, 6 bases at V and 5 bases at J, with 13 bases in the middle. This CDR3 contains 13 residues. The CDR3 DNA is TGTGCCAGCAGAGACGGGGGCCCGGAGACCCAGTACTTC. Protein: CASRDGGPETQYF.

This clone turned up a few times. This chain connects TRBV19 to TRBJ1-5; the D gene is possibly TRBD1 (5 bases). Trimming pared 1 base from V and 5 bases from J, leaving 9 bases between. CDR1 and CDR2 (germline): LNHDA, SQIVND (reference sequence). The CDR3 has 14 residues. CDR3 bases: TGTGCCAGTAGTATAGGGGGGTGGGATCAGCCCCAGCATTTT. This gives the protein CASSIGGWDQPQHF. The full variable domain, in which reference TRBV19 and TRBJ1-5 provide the parts outside the CDR3, is DGGITQSPKYLFRKEGQNVTLSCEQNLNHDAMYWYRQDPGQGLRLIYYSQIVNDFQKGDIAEGYSVSREKKESFPLTVTSAQKNPTAFYLCASSIGGWDQPQHFGDGTRLSIL.

This sequence joins TRBV30 and TRBJ2-7; TRBD1 matches 7 bases. The junction had 9 bases not matched to a gene; V was cut back by 0 bases and J by 7 bases. CDR1 and CDR2 (germline): GTSNPN, SVGIG (reference sequence). The CDR3 consists of 14 residues. Here the CDR3 reads CAWSVLDRAWEQYF. DNA of the CDR3: TGTGCCTGGAGTGTATTAGACAGGGCGTGGGAGCAGTACTTC. Supplemented by reference TRBV30 and TRBJ2-7, the full variable domain reads SQTIHQWPATLVQPVGSPLSLECTVEGTSNPNLYWYRQAAGRGLQLLFYSVGIGQISSEVPQNLSASRPQDRQFILSSKKLLLSDSGFYLCAWSVLDRAWEQYFGPGTRLTVT.

V gene TRBV9 combines with J gene TRBJ1-1, with D hard to call. CDR3 length: 15 residues. V gave up 0 bases and J gave up 1 base, with 10 bases separating them. Germline values: CDR1 SGDLS, CDR2 YYNGEE. The CDR3 region is CASSVGGDWNTEAFF. In DNA, the CDR3 is TGTGCCAGCAGCGTAGGGGGTGACTGGAACACTGAAGCTTTCTTT.

This chain joins TRBV5-1 and TRBJ2-3; possible D gene TRBD1, 6 bases. V lost 0 bases and J lost 3, with 11 bases in between. The CDR3 is 15 amino acids. Germline CDR1 is SGHRS and CDR2 is YFSETQ. The CDR3 DNA follows: TGCGCCAGCAGCTTGGCCGGGACACGTACAGATACGCAGTATTTT. This sequence encodes CASSLAGTRTDTQYF.

This chain links TRBV7-9 with TRBJ2-7, with TRBD2 identical over 8 bases. The CDR3 has 17 amino acids. Germline CDR1 is SEHNR and CDR2 is FQNEAQ (reference sequence). V shed 5 bases, J shed 3 bases, and the junction held 15 bases outside the gene matches. As DNA, the CDR3 is TGTGCCAGCAGCCTCAGAGGGGGAGACGGGAGGGACTACGAGCAGTACTTC. Protein sequence: CASSLRGGDGRDYEQYF.

The chain joins TRBV7-9 to TRBJ2-1, with D uncertain. Germline V gene lookup returns CDR1 SEHNR and CDR2 FQNEAQ (reference sequence). The CDR3 has 13 residues. Trimming took 0 bases from V and 6 from J, leaving 6 bases between them. CDR3 sequence reads: CASSLAPINEQFF. DNA for the CDR3: TGTGCCAGCAGCTTAGCTCCGATCAATGAGCAGTTCTTC.

This chain links TRBV5-8 with TRBJ1-5; D perhaps matches TRBD1 (6 bases). This CDR3 has 16 amino acids. Germline V gene lookup returns CDR1 SGHTS and CDR2 YDEGEE. V lost 0 bases to trimming and J lost 7 bases, with 17 bases between them. The CDR3 DNA is TGTGCCAGCAGCTTGGGCCCGGGGGCGCTTCGACAGCCCCAGCATTTT. Translation gives CASSLGPGALRQPQHF. Full variable domain (outside the CDR3, taken from reference TRBV5-8 and TRBJ1-5): EAGVTQSPTHLIKTRGQQATLRCSPISGHTSVYWYQQALGLGLQFLLWYDEGEERNRGNFPPRFSGRQFPNYSSELNVNALELEDSALYLCASSLGPGALRQPQHFGDGTRLSIL.

The J gene is TRBJ2-1, the V gene TRBV14; D is unclear. The CDR3 spans 15 residues. CDR1 is SGHDN and CDR2 is FVKESK in the germline V gene. Trimming pared 0 bases from V and 7 bases from J, leaving 13 bases between. In DNA, the CDR3 is TGTGCCAGCAGCCAAGATCTATTAGATACGAATGAGCAGTTCTTC. Its protein product is CASSQDLLDTNEQFF.

In its sample, this clone ranks as medium-sized (0.01 to 0.1%). The J gene is TRBJ2-1, the V gene TRBV9; D is ambiguous. With 7 bases removed from V and 9 bases from J, the gap between germline ends came to 14 bases. Per germline, CDR1 SGDLS and CDR2 YYNGEE. The CDR3 extends over 12 amino acids. The CDR3 bases are TGTGCCAGCCAAAACCCGCCGGCTGAGCAGTTCTTC. It codes for CASQNPPAEQFF.

The chain is built from TRBV5-4 and TRBJ2-5; 8 bases are a match to TRBD2. The ends lost 4 bases at V and 1 base at J; junction bases unmatched: 9. This CDR3 has 16 residues. Germline CDR1 is SGHNT and CDR2 is YYREEE (reference sequence). The CDR3 spells CASSGGSGIRQETQYF. In DNA, the CDR3 is TGTGCCAGCAGCGGGGGTAGCGGGATACGCCAAGAGACCCAGTACTTC.

The chain carries TRBV9 and TRBJ2-5, with 7 bases aligning to TRBD2. V trimming: 2 bases; J trimming: 5 bases; junction bases outside the gene matches: 12. The CDR3 loop spans 16 amino acids. Germline CDR1 SGDLS, CDR2 YYNGEE. This CDR3 is CASSVRGVGGDETQYF. The CDR3 DNA follows: TGTGCCAGCAGCGTGAGAGGAGTGGGGGGGGACGAGACCCAGTACTTC.